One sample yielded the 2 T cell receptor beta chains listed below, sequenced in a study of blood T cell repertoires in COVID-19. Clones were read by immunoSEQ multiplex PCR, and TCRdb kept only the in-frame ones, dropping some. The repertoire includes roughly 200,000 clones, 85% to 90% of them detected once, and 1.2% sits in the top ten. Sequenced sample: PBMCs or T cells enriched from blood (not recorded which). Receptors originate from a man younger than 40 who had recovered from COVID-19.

CDR3 loop: CASSVDSRGGQQFF. In nucleotides, the CDR3 is TGTGCCAGCAGCGTAGATTCGCGGGGGGGGCAGCAGTTCTTC. The rearrangement uses TRBV9 and TRBJ2-1; 9 bases line up with TRBD2. The CDR3 contains 14 residues. The ends lost 0 bases at V and 11 bases at J; junction bases unmatched: 6. CDR1 is SGDLS and CDR2 is YYNGEE in the germline V gene.

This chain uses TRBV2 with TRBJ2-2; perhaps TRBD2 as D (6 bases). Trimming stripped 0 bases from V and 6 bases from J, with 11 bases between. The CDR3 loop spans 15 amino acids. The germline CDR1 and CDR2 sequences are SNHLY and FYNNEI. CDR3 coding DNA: TGTGCCAGCAGTGAAGCGCTTCGACTAGCCGGGGAGCTGTTTTTT. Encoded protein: CASSEALRLAGELFF.